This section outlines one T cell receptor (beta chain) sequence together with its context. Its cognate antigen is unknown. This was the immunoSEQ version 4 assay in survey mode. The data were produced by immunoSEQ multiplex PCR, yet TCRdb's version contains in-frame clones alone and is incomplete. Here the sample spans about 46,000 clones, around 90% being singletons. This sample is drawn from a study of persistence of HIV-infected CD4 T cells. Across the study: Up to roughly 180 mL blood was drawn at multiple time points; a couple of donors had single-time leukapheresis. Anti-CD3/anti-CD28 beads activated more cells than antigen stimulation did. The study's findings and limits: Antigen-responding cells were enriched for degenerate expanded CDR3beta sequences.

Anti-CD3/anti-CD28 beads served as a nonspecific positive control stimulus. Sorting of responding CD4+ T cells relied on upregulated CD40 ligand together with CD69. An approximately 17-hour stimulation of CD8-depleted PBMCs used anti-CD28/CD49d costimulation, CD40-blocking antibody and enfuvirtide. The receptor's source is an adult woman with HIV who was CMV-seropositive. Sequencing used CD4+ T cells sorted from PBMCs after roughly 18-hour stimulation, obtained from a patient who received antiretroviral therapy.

CDR3 sequence reads: CSVRQGSNTEAFF. The CDR3, as DNA: TGCAGCGTTCGACAGGGGTCGAACACTGAAGCTTTCTTT. This chain connects TRBV29-1 to TRBJ1-1, with 8 bases lining up with TRBD1. The CDR3 sequence is 13 residues long. Trimming cost V 5 bases and J 1 base; bases outside gene matches: 3. From germline, CDR1 is SQVTM and CDR2 ANQGSEA.